The TCR beta chain described here comes from a study of neurological immune-mediated disorders. Synthesis of cDNA was carried out by template-switch 5'RACE. The reaction used 10-nucleotide random UMIs. Each CDR3 protein gets one entry after TCRdb re-called the 5' RACE reads with MiXCR. Of around 15,000 distinct CDR3 sequences in the sample, approximately 3.7% were seen once. Study results and limitations: The expanded clones of different subjects shared no CDR3 amino acid sequences (suggesting private repertoires in all groups).

The sample holds many counts of this clonotype. The target antigen is unknown. This CDR3 spans 15 amino acids. Germline lookup yields CDR1 DFQATT and CDR2 SNEGSKA (reference sequence). J was trimmed by 2 bases and V by 4 bases; bases with no gene match: 7. The specimen was CD8+ T cells from blood. The rearrangement links TRBV20-1 to TRBJ2-2; 7 nucleotides line up with TRBD2. This receptor was obtained from a woman between 40 and 55 years old in good health. For the CDR3, the DNA is TGCAGTGCTAAAACGGGGGGTTCCAACACCGGGGAGCTGTTTTTT. It codes for CSAKTGGSNTGELFF.